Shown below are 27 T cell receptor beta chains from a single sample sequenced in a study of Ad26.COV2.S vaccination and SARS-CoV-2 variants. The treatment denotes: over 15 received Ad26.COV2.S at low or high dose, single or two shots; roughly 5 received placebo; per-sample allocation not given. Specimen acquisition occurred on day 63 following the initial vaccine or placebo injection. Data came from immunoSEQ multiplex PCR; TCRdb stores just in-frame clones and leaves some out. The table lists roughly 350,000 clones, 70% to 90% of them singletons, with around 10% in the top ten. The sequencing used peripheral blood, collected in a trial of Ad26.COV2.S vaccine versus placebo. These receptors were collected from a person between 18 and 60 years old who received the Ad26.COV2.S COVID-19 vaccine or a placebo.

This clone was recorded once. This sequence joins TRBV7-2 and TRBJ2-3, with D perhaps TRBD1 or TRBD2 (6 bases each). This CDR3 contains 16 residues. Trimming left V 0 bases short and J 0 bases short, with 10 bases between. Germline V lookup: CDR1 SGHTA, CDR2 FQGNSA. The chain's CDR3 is CASSLAGGPSTDTQYF. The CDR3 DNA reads TGTGCCAGCAGCTTAGCGGGGGGCCCTAGCACAGATACGCAGTATTTT.

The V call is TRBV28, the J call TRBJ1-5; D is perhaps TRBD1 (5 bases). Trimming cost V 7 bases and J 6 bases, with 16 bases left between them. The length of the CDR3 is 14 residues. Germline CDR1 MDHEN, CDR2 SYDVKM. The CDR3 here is CASTWGGSGQPQHF. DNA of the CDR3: TGTGCCAGCACCTGGGGGGGGAGCGGTCAGCCCCAGCATTTT.

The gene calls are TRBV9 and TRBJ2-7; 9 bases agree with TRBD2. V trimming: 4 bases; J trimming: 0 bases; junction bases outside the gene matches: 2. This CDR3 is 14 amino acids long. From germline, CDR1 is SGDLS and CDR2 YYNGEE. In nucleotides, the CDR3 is TGTGCCAGCAGCCGTAGCGGGAGCTCCTACGAGCAGTACTTC. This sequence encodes CASSRSGSSYEQYF.

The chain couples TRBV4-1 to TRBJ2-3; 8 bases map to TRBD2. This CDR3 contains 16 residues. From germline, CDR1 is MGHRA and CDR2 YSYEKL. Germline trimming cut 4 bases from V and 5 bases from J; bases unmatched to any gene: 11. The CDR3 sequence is CASSPRAAGGLDTQYF. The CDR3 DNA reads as TGCGCCAGCAGCCCCCGAGCTGCGGGGGGCTTAGATACGCAGTATTTT.

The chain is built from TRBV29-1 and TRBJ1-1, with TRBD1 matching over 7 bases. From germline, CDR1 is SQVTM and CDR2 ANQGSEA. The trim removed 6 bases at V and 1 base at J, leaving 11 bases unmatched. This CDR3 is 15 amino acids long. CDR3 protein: CSVAPASGGNTEAFF. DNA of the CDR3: TGCAGCGTCGCTCCCGCATCAGGGGGGAACACTGAAGCTTTCTTT.

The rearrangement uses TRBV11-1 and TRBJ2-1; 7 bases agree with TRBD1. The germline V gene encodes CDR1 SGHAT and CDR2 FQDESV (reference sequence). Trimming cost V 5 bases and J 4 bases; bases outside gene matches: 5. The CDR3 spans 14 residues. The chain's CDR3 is CASSPGTVYNEQFF. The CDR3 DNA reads TGTGCCAGCAGCCCTGGGACAGTTTACAATGAGCAGTTCTTC.

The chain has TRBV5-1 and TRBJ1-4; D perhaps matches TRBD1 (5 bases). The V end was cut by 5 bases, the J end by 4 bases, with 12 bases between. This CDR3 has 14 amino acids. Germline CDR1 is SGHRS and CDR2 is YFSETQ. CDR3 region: CASRVGQSNEKLFF. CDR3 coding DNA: TGCGCCAGCAGGGTGGGGCAGAGTAATGAAAAACTGTTTTTT.

CDR3 bases: TGTGCCAGCAGCGCAAACCAAGGACAGCTCGAGCAGTACTTC. It translates to CASSANQGQLEQYF. This rearrangement joins TRBV7-9 to TRBJ2-7; TRBD1 might be the D (6 bases). The germline V gene encodes CDR1 SEHNR and CDR2 FQNEAQ (reference sequence). The V end lost 5 bases, the J end lost 6 bases, and 17 bases lay between the germline ends. CDR3 length: 14 residues. The whole variable domain, remainder taken from reference TRBV7-9 and TRBJ2-7, is DTGVSQNPRHKITKRGQNVTFRCDPISEHNRLYWYRQTLGQGPEFLTYFQNEAQLEKSRLLSDRFSAERPKGSFSTLEIQRTEQGDSAMYLCASSANQGQLEQYFGPGTRLTVT.

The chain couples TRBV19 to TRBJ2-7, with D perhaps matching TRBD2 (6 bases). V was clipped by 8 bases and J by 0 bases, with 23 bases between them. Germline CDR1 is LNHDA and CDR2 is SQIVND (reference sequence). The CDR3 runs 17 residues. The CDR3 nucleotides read TGTGCCAGTTCCGGGACGGGAAGACTAGGTGGCTCCTACGAGCAGTACTTC. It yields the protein CASSGTGRLGGSYEQYF.

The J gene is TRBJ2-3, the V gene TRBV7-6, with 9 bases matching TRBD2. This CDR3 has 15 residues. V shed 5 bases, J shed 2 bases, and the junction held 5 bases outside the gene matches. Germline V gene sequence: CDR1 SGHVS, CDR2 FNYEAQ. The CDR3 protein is CASSPTSGLTDTQYF. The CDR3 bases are TGTGCCAGCAGCCCGACTAGCGGACTCACAGATACGCAGTATTTT.

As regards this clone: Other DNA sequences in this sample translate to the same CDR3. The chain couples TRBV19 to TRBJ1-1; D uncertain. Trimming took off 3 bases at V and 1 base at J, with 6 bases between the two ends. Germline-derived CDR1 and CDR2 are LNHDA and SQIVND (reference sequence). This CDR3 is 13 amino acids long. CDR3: CASSIGGNTEAFF. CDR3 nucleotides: TGTGCCAGTAGTATCGGAGGGAACACTGAAGCTTTCTTT.

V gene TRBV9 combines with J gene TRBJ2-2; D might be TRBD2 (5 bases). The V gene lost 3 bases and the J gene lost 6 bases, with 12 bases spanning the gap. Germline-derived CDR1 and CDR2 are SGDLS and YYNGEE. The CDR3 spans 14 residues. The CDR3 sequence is CASSETRRPGELFF. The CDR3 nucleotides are TGTGCCAGCAGCGAAACCCGGAGGCCCGGGGAGCTGTTTTTT. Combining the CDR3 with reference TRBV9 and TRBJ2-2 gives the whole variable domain DSGVTQTPKHLITATGQRVTLRCSPRSGDLSVYWYQQSLDQGLQFLIQYYNGEERAKGNILERFSAQQFPDLHSELNLSSLELGDSALYFCASSETRRPGELFFGEGSRLTVL.

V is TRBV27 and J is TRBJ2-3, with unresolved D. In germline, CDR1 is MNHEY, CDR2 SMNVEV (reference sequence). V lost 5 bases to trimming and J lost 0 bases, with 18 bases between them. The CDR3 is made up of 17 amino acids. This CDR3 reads CASSTTRDTASTDTQYF. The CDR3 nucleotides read TGTGCCAGCAGTACGACTCGAGACACCGCTAGCACAGATACGCAGTATTTT.

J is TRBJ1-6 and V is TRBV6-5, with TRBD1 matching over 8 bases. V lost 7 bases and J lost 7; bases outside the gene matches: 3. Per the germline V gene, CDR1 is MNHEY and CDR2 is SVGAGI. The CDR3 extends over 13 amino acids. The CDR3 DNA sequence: TGTGCCAGCACCCAGGGGGCGAATTCACCCCTCCACTTT. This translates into CASTQGANSPLHF.

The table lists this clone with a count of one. CDR3 DNA sequence: TGTGCCACGACCGGGACTAGCGGGGGCGATACGCAGTATTTT. It codes for CATTGTSGGDTQYF. The gene calls are TRBV10-3 and TRBJ2-3; 14 bases map to TRBD2. CDR3 length: 14 amino acids. Germline lookup yields CDR1 ENHRY and CDR2 SYGVKD. V shed 10 bases, J shed 6 bases, and the junction held 6 bases outside the gene matches.

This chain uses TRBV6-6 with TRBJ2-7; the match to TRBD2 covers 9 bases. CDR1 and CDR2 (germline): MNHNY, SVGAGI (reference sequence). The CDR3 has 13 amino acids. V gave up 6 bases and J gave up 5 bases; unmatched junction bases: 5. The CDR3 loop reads CASRRTSVNEQYF. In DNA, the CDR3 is TGTGCCAGCAGGAGGACTAGCGTGAACGAGCAGTACTTC.

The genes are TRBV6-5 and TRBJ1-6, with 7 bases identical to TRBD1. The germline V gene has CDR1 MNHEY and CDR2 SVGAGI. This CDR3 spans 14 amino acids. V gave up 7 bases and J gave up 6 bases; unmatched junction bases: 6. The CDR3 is CASTVRDSNSPLHF. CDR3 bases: TGTGCCAGCACTGTCCGGGACAGTAATTCACCCCTCCACTTT.

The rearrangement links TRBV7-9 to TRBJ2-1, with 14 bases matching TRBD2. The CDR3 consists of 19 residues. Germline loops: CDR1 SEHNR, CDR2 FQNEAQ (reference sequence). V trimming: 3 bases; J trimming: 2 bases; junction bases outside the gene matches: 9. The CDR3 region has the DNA TGTGCCAGCAGCTTTCACTCGCCGGGACTAGCGGGAGCCTACAATGAGCAGTTCTTC. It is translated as CASSFHSPGLAGAYNEQFF.

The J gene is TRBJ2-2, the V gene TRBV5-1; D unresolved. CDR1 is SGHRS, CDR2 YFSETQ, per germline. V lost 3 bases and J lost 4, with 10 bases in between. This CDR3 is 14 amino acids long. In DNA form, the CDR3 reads TGCGCCAGCAGCTCATCCATCATCACCGGGGAGCTGTTTTTT. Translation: CASSSSIITGELFF.

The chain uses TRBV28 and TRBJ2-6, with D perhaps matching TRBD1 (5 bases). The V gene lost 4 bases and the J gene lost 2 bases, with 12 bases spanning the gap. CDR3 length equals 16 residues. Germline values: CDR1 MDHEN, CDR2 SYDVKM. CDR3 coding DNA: TGTGCCAGCAGTTCATCAGGGTATGCTGGGGCCAACGTCCTGACTTTC. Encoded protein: CASSSSGYAGANVLTF.

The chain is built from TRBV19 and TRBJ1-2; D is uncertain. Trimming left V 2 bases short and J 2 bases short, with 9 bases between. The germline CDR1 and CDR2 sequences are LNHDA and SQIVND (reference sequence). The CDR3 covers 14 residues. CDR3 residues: CASSISGLNYGYTF. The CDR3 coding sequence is TGTGCCAGTAGTATAAGCGGGCTGAACTATGGCTACACCTTC.

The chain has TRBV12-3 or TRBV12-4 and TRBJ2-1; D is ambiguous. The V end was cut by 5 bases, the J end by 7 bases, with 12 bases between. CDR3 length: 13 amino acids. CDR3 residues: CASSPRTHNEQFF. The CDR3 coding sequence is TGTGCCAGCAGTCCTCGGACCCATAATGAGCAGTTCTTC.

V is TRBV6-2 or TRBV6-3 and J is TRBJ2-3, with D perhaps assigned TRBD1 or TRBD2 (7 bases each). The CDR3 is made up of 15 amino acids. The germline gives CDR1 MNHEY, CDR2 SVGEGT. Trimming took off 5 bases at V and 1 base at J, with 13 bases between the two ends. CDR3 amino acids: CASSAQGGRTDTQYF. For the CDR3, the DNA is TGTGCCAGCAGTGCGCAGGGGGGGCGCACAGATACGCAGTATTTT.

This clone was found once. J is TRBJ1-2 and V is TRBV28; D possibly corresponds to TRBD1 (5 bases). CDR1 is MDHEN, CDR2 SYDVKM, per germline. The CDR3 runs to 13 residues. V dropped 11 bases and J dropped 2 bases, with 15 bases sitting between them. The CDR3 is CAAKQADNYGYTF. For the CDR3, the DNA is TGTGCCGCCAAACAGGCGGACAACTATGGCTACACCTTC.

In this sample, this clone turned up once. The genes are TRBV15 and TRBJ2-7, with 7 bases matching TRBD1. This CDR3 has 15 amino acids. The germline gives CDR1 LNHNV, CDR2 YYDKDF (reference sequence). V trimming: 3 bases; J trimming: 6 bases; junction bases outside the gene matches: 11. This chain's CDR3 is CATSSNRGSLGEQYF. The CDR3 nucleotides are TGTGCCACCAGCAGCAACAGGGGCTCCTTGGGCGAGCAGTACTTC.

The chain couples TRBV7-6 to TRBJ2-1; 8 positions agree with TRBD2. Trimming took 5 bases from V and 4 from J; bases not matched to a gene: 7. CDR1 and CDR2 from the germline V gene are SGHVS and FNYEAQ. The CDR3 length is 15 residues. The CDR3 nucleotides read TGTGCCAGCAGCCTAACCGCGGGGGGTTACAATGAGCAGTTCTTC. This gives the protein CASSLTAGGYNEQFF.

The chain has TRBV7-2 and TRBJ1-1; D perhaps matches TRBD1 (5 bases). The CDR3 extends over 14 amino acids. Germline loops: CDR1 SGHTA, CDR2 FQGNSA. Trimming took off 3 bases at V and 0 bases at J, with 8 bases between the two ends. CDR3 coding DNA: TGTGCCAGCAGCTTTGGCAGGGTGAACACTGAAGCTTTCTTT. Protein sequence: CASSFGRVNTEAFF. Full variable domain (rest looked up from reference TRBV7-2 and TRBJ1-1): GAGVSQSPSNKVTEKGKDVELRCDPISGHTALYWYRQSLGQGLEFLIYFQGNSAPDKSGLPSDRFSAERTGGSVSTLTIQRTQQEDSAVYLCASSFGRVNTEAFFGQGTRLTVV.